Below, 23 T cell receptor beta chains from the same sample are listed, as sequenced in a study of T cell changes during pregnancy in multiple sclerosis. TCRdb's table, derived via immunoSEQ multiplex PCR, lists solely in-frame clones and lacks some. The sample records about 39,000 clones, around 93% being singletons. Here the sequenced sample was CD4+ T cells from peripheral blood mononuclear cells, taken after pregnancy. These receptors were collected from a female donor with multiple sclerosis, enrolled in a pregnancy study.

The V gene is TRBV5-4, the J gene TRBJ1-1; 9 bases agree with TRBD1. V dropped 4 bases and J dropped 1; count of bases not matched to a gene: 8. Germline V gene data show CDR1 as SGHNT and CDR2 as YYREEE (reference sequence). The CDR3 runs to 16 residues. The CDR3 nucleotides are TGTGCCAGCAGCCCACTAGACAGGGGGAGGAACACTGAAGCTTTCTTT. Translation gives CASSPLDRGRNTEAFF.

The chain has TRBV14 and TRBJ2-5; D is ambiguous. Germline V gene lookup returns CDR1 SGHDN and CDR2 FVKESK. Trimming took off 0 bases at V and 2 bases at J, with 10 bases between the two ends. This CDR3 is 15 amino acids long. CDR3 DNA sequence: TGTGCCAGCAGCCAAGATGTCACAATTCAAGAGACCCAGTACTTC. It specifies CASSQDVTIQETQYF.

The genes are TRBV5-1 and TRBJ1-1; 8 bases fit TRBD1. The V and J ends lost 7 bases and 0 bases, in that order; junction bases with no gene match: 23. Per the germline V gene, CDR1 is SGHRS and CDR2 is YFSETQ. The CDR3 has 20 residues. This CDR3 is CASVEGPENRGSHMNTEAFF. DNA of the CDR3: TGCGCCAGCGTAGAAGGACCCGAAAACAGGGGGTCACACATGAACACTGAAGCTTTCTTT.

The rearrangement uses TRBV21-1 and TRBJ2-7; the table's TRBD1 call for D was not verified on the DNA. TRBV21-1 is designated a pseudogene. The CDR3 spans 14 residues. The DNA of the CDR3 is TGTGCCAGAGTGCCGGGACAGGGTGGCCACGAGCAGTACTTC. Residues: CARVPGQGGHEQYF.

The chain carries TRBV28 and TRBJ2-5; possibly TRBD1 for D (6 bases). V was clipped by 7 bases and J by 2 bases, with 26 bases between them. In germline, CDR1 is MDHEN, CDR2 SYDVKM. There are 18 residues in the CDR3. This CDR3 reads CASNSPAVGRGPQETQYF. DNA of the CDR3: TGTGCCAGCAATTCCCCCGCCGTGGGCAGGGGCCCTCAAGAGACCCAGTACTTC.

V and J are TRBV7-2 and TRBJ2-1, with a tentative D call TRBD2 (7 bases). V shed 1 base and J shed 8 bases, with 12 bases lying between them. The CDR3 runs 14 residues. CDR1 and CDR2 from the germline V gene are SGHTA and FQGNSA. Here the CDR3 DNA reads TGTGCCAGCAGCTTAGAGGGGGGGCCTTATGAGCAGTTCTTC. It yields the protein CASSLEGGPYEQFF.

The CDR3 region has the DNA TGCGCCAGCAGCTTAGGCGGCACGAACACCGGGGAGCTGTTTTTT. This translates into CASSLGGTNTGELFF. This rearrangement joins TRBV5-1 to TRBJ2-2; D gene uncertain. The CDR3 is 15 residues long. The V gene lost 2 bases and the J gene lost 0 bases, with 8 bases spanning the gap. Germline assignment: CDR1 SGHRS and CDR2 YFSETQ.

CDR3 sequence (DNA): TGTGCCAGCAGCTTAAAGGTCAGGGTGAGTCTGGCCGCCGGGGAGCTGTTTTTT. It encodes CASSLKVRVSLAAGELFF. The V call is TRBV7-9, the J call TRBJ2-2, with a weak D call TRBD1 (5 bases). V was pared by 2 bases and J by 6 bases, with 22 bases between. The CDR3 spans 18 residues. Per the germline V gene, CDR1 is SEHNR and CDR2 is FQNEAQ (reference sequence).

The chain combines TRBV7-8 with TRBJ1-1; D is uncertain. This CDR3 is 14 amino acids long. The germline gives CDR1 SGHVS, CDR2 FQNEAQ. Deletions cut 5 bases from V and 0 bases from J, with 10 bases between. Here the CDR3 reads CASSLTRMNTEAFF. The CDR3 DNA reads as TGTGCCAGCAGCCTCACGAGGATGAACACTGAAGCTTTCTTT.

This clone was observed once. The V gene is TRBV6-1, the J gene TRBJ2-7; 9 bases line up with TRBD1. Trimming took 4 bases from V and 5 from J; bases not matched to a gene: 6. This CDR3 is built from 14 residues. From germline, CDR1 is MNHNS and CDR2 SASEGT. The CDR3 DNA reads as TGTGCCAGCAGTGTGGGGACAGGGTATGACGAGCAGTACTTC. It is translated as CASSVGTGYDEQYF.

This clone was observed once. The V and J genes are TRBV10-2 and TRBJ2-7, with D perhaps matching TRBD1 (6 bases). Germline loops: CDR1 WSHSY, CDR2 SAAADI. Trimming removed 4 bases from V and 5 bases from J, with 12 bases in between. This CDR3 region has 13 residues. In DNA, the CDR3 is TGCGCCAGCAGTGGGGACAAGCGGCACGAGCAGTACTTC. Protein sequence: CASSGDKRHEQYF.

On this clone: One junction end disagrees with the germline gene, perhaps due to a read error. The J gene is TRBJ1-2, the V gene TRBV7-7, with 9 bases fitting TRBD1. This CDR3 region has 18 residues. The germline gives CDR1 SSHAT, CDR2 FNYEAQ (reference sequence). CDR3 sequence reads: CASSLGPPGTGFICGYTF. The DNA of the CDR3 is TGTGCTAGCAGCTTAGGTCCTCCCGGGACAGGGTTTATTTGTGGCTACACCTTC.

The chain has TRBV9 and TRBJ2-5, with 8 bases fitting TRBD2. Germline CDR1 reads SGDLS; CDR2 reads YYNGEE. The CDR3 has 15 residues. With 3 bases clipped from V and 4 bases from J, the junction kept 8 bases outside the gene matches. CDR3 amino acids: CASSDGGTSGETQYF. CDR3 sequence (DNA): TGTGCCAGCAGCGACGGGGGTACTAGCGGAGAGACCCAGTACTTC.

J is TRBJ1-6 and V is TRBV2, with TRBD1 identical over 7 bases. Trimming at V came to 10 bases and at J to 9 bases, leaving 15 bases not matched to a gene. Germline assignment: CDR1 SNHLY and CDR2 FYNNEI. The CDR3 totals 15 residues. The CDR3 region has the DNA TGTGCCACAGAGAGAGGTTCGACAGGGAGTTCACCCCTCCACTTT. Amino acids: CATERGSTGSSPLHF.

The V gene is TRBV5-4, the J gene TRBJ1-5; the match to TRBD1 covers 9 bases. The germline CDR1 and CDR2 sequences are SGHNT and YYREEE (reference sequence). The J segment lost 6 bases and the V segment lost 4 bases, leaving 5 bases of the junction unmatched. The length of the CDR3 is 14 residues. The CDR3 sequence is CASSLDRGSQPQHF. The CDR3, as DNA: TGTGCCAGCAGCCTCGACAGGGGGAGTCAGCCCCAGCATTTT.

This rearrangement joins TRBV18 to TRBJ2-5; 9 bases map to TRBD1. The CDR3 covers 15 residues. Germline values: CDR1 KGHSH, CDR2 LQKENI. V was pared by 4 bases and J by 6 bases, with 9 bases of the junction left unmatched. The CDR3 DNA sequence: TGTGCCAGCTCACTTACTACGGGACAGGGAAAGACCCAGTACTTC. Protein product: CASSLTTGQGKTQYF.

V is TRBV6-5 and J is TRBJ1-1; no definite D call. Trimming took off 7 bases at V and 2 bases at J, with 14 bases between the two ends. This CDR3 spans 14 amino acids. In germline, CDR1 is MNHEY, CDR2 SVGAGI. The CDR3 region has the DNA TGTGCCAGCACCCCACAGTGGGCTAACACTGAAGCTTTCTTT. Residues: CASTPQWANTEAFF.

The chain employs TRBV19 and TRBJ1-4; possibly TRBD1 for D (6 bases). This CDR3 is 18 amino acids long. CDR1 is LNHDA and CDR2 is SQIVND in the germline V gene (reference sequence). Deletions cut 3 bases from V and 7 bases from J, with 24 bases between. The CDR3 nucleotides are TGTGCCAGTAGTATGGTGGGGGTTGGGACACCGGACGGTGAAAAACTGTTTTTT. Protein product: CASSMVGVGTPDGEKLFF.

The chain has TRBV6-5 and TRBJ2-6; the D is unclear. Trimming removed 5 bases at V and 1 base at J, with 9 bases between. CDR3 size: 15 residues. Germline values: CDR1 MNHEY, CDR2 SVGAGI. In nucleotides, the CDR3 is TGTGCCAGCAGTCGACTGGTTTCTGGGGCCAACGTCCTGACTTTC. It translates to CASSRLVSGANVLTF.

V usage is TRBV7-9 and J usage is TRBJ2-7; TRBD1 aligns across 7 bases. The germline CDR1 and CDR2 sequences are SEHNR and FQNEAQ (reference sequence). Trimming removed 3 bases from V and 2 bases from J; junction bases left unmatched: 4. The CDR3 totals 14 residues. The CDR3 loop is CASSFATGTYEQYF. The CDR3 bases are TGTGCCAGCAGCTTTGCGACAGGGACCTACGAGCAGTACTTC.

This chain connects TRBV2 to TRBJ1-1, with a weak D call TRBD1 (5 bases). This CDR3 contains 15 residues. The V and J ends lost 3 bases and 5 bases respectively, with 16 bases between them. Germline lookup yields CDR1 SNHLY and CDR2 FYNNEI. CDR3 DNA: TGTGCCAGCAGTGAGATGAGCAGGGCGGGAACTGAAGCTTTCTTT. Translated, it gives CASSEMSRAGTEAFF. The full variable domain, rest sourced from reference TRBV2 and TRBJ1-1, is EPEVTQTPSHQVTQMGQEVILRCVPISNHLYFYWYRQILGQKVEFLVSFYNNEISEKSEIFDDQFSVERPDGSNFTLKIRSTKLEDSAMYFCASSEMSRAGTEAFFGQGTRLTVV.

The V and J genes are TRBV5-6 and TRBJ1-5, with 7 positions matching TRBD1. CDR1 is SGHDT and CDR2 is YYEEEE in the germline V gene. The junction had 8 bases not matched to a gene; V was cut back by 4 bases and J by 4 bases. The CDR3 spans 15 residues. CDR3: CASSLGTVKNQPQHF. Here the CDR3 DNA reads TGTGCCAGCAGCCTGGGGACAGTCAAGAATCAGCCCCAGCATTTT.

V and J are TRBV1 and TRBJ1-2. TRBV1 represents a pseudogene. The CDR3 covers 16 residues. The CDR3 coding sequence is TGCACCAGCAGCCAAGGAGGTATCAGCCAATCCTATGGCTACACCTTC. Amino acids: CTSSQGGISQSYGYTF.